This T cell receptor beta chain came from a study of molecular identifiers for immune sequencing clone quantification. Findings and limits, study-wide: Clonotypes topping 20 RNA copies carried over 99% of effector molecules but under 1% of naive ones.

In preparing bulk TCR libraries, previously described methods and listed TCR primers were used. TCRdb used MiXCR to reprocess the PCR reads, holding one entry per CDR3 protein. The data contain about half a million distinct CDR3 sequences, roughly a fifth of them seen just once; the ten biggest clones take up around 0.86%. As concerns this clonotype: Its antigen is unidentified.

V lost 6 bases and J lost 5; bases outside the gene matches: 4. CDR1 is DFQATT, CDR2 SNEGSKA, per germline (reference sequence). This CDR3 is 13 amino acids long. RNA fractions of 10%, 30% or 50% and about 19,000 to 1,000,000 sorted cells were the source of naive CD8 libraries. The chain combines TRBV20-1 with TRBJ2-7; 13 bases agree with TRBD2. This receptor was taken from a human donor in good health. Some libraries in this study had Jurkat cell RNA spiked in. Input material: naive CD8+ T cells from blood, with Jurkat cell RNA spiked in. Subset in this sample: FACS-sorted CD8+CD4-CCR7+CD45RA+ naive T cells. The chain's CDR3 is CSARLAGGNEQYF. CDR3 nucleotide sequence: TGCAGTGCCCGACTAGCGGGAGGCAACGAGCAGTACTTC.